This is a list of T cell receptor beta chains from one sample in a study of CD8 T cell repertoires and HIV-1 epitope variants. TCRdb's table, derived via immunoSEQ multiplex PCR, lists solely in-frame clones and lacks some. The data hold approximately 5,000 clones, with roughly 67% observed a single time. These receptors have no identified antigens. Sequenced sample: cultured CD8+ T cells derived from PBMCs. All receptors derive from a male donor with HIV. Both conserved end residues are part of each CDR3. A D gene is named only where the DNA matches it firmly.

cdr3_aa: CASSNSGMNDEQFF
d_call: TRBD2
j_call: TRBJ2-1
v_call: TRBV2

cdr3_aa: CASSLVTTSGMLAHEQYF
d_call: TRBD2
j_call: TRBJ2-7
v_call: TRBV7-2

cdr3_aa: CASSLNDANTEAFF
d_call: .
j_call: TRBJ1-1
v_call: TRBV7-3

cdr3_aa: CASSSGLSDYEQYF
d_call: .
j_call: TRBJ2-7
v_call: TRBV28

cdr3_aa: CASSLATGAEGYTF
d_call: TRBD1
j_call: TRBJ1-2
v_call: TRBV5-1

cdr3_aa: CASSYDGASGETQYF
d_call: TRBD2
j_call: TRBJ2-5
v_call: TRBV6-5

cdr3_aa: CASSLGQAPEQFF
d_call: TRBD1
j_call: TRBJ2-1
v_call: TRBV7-9

cdr3_aa: CASSFEAVGQETQYF
d_call: .
j_call: TRBJ2-5
v_call: TRBV5-1

cdr3_aa: CASSAQGGTGELFF
d_call: TRBD2
j_call: TRBJ2-2
v_call: TRBV6-5

cdr3_aa: CASSQEGETNQPQHF
d_call: .
j_call: TRBJ1-5
v_call: TRBV4-2

cdr3_aa: CASSFGVRGFGYTF
d_call: TRBD1
j_call: TRBJ1-2
v_call: TRBV27

cdr3_aa: CASTRDRGHEQYF
d_call: TRBD1
j_call: TRBJ2-7
v_call: TRBV6-5

cdr3_aa: CASRSGQGKQPQHF
d_call: TRBD1
j_call: TRBJ1-5
v_call: TRBV6-6

cdr3_aa: CASSLVGAYEQYF
d_call: .
j_call: TRBJ2-7
v_call: TRBV7-9

cdr3_aa: CASSGRHFDEQYF
d_call: .
j_call: TRBJ2-7
v_call: TRBV11-2

cdr3_aa: CASSWTENTEAFF
d_call: .
j_call: TRBJ1-1
v_call: TRBV5-5

cdr3_aa: CAISISGRTTKPHYEQYF
d_call: .
j_call: TRBJ2-7
v_call: TRBV10-3

cdr3_aa: CASSFSEDMNTEAFF
d_call: .
j_call: TRBJ1-1
v_call: TRBV27

cdr3_aa: CASSQDEDTGGEAQHF
d_call: TRBD1
j_call: TRBJ1-5
v_call: TRBV4-3

cdr3_aa: CASSVLAGGVTGELFF
d_call: TRBD2
j_call: TRBJ2-2
v_call: TRBV6-1

cdr3_aa: CASSEEIAYEQYF
d_call: .
j_call: TRBJ2-7
v_call: TRBV2

cdr3_aa: CASTWGPFNEQFF
d_call: .
j_call: TRBJ2-1
v_call: TRBV27

cdr3_aa: CASSPFSGAYNEQFF
d_call: TRBD2
j_call: TRBJ2-1
v_call: TRBV11-1

cdr3_aa: CASSQDDPRQLLDTQYF
d_call: .
j_call: TRBJ2-3
v_call: TRBV4-1

cdr3_aa: CASSKEVHSNTEAFF
d_call: .
j_call: TRBJ1-1
v_call: TRBV21-1

cdr3_aa: CASSGTSGNTGELFF
d_call: TRBD2
j_call: TRBJ2-2
v_call: TRBV2

cdr3_aa: CASSLGSGGPNNEQFF
d_call: TRBD2
j_call: TRBJ2-1
v_call: TRBV11-2

cdr3_aa: CAINDRGTPGELFF
d_call: .
j_call: TRBJ2-2
v_call: TRBV10-3

cdr3_aa: CASSPAPGGGVGGYGYTF
d_call: .
j_call: TRBJ1-2
v_call: TRBV27

cdr3_aa: CASDRPLVIPYNEQFF
d_call: .
j_call: TRBJ2-1
v_call: TRBV12-5

cdr3_aa: CASSLEGASPLHF
d_call: TRBD1
j_call: TRBJ1-6
v_call: TRBV5-1

cdr3_aa: CATSRDGGYLGNEQFF
d_call: .
j_call: TRBJ2-1
v_call: TRBV15

cdr3_aa: CASSFIRTTTDTQYF
d_call: .
j_call: TRBJ2-3
v_call: TRBV11-2

cdr3_aa: CASSAGRGRLNNSPLHF
d_call: .
j_call: TRBJ1-6
v_call: TRBV9

cdr3_aa: CASSLGQYLREQYF
d_call: TRBD1
j_call: TRBJ2-7
v_call: TRBV7-3

cdr3_aa: CASSLEETLPQHF
d_call: .
j_call: TRBJ1-5
v_call: TRBV7-2

cdr3_aa: CASSLSGGDLYGYTF
d_call: .
j_call: TRBJ1-2
v_call: TRBV28

cdr3_aa: CASRFQGQMSTDTQYF
d_call: TRBD1
j_call: TRBJ2-3
v_call: TRBV27

cdr3_aa: CASSLDVFVNQPQHF
d_call: .
j_call: TRBJ1-5
v_call: TRBV7-2

cdr3_aa: CASSYAVGTGQETQYF
d_call: TRBD1
j_call: TRBJ2-5
v_call: TRBV6-5

cdr3_aa: CASSLGGENEAFF
d_call: .
j_call: TRBJ1-1
v_call: TRBV11-3